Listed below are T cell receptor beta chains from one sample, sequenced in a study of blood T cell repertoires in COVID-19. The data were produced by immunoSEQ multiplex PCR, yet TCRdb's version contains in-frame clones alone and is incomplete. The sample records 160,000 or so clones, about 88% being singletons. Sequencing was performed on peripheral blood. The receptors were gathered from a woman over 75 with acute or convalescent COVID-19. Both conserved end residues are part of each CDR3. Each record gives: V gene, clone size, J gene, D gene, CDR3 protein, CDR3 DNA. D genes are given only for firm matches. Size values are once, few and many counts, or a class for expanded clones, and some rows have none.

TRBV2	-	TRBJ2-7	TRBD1	CASTPGQGREQYF	TGTGCCAGCACCCCGGGACAGGGCCGTGAGCAGTACTTC
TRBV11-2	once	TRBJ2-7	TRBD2	CASSSGTSGGSYEQYF	TGTGCCAGCAGCTCCGGGACTAGCGGGGGCTCCTACGAGCAGTACTTC
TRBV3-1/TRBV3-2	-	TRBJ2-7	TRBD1	CASSPGQGPYEQYF	TGTGCCAGCAGCCCGGGACAGGGGCCCTACGAGCAGTACTTC
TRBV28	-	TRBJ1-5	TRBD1	CASSLSRTRDRYSNQPQHF	TGTGCCAGCAGTTTATCACGGACCAGGGACAGATATAGCAATCAGCCCCAGCATTTT
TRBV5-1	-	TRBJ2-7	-	CASSLADRGGGEQYF	TGCGCCAGCAGCTTGGCCGATCGGGGAGGGGGCGAGCAGTACTTC
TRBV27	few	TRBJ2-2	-	CASSSTGIGTGELFF	TGTGCCAGCAGTTCCACAGGTATTGGCACCGGGGAGCTGTTTTTT
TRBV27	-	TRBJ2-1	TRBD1	CASSLRDRGYNEQFF	TGTGCCAGCAGCCTCCGGGACAGGGGTTACAATGAGCAGTTCTTC
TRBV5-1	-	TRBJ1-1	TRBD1	CASSSGTGWDEDTEAFF	TGCGCCAGCAGCTCAGGGACAGGTTGGGATGAGGACACTGAAGCTTTCTTT
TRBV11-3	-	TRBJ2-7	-	CASSLSGERSYEQYF	TGTGCCAGCAGCTTATCAGGGGAAAGGTCCTACGAGCAGTACTTC
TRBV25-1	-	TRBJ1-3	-	CASSERRVGNTIYF	TGTGCCAGCAGTGAACGCAGGGTAGGAAACACCATATATTTT
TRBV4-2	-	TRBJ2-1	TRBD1	CASSLLPGGGGNEQFF	TGTGCCAGCAGCCTTCTCCCAGGGGGCGGAGGCAATGAGCAGTTCTTC